Below are 9 T cell receptor beta chains sequenced from a single sample in a study of blood T cell repertoires in COVID-19. TCRdb's copy holds only in-frame clones and misses some; the assay was immunoSEQ multiplex PCR. The sample yields some 340,000 clones, over 75% seen once. The sequencing input was PBMCs or T cells enriched from blood (not recorded which). These receptors originate from a woman aged 25-40 years who had recovered from COVID-19.

The chain joins TRBV30 to TRBJ1-1; unclear D gene. The germline V and J ends were trimmed by 2 bases and 3 bases, with 7 bases remaining between them. The CDR3 consists of 12 residues. CDR1 and CDR2 from the germline V gene are GTSNPN and SVGIG (reference sequence). This chain's CDR3 is CAWSQRYTEAFF. CDR3 sequence (DNA): TGTGCCTGGAGTCAGCGGTACACTGAAGCTTTCTTT.

The chain links TRBV19 to TRBJ2-7; a possible D gene is TRBD2 (6 bases). The CDR3 covers 11 residues. The germline V gene has CDR1 LNHDA and CDR2 SQIVND (reference sequence). Trimming shortened V by 7 bases and J by 7 bases, and 11 bases separated the two germline ends. The CDR3 reads CASNSGGEQYF. CDR3 coding DNA: TGTGCCAGTAACTCCGGGGGAGAGCAGTACTTC.

The chain's CDR3 is CASSDIAKTGPTYEQYF. For the CDR3, the DNA is TGTGCCAGCAGCGACATCGCAAAAACAGGGCCGACCTACGAGCAGTACTTC. The genes are TRBV21-1 and TRBJ2-7; the table's D call of TRBD1 was not tested on the DNA. TRBV21-1 is a documented pseudogene. The CDR3 runs to 17 residues.

The chain uses TRBV9 and TRBJ2-6; 8 bases line up with TRBD1. Per the germline V gene, CDR1 is SGDLS and CDR2 is YYNGEE. V shed 4 bases, J shed 1 base, and the junction held 10 bases outside the gene matches. The CDR3 runs to 18 residues. The DNA for the CDR3 is TGTGCCAGCAGCTTCTCAGGGGGCGTGTTTTCTGGGGCCAACGTCCTGACTTTC. Translating gives CASSFSGGVFSGANVLTF.

The chain links TRBV9 to TRBJ2-6, with D possibly TRBD1 on 5 matching bases. Germline-derived CDR1 and CDR2 are SGDLS and YYNGEE. Trimming removed 0 bases from V and 3 bases from J, with 7 bases in between. The CDR3 loop spans 15 amino acids. The CDR3 protein is CASSVGGFGANVLTF. The CDR3 DNA sequence: TGTGCCAGCAGCGTAGGGGGCTTTGGGGCCAACGTCCTGACTTTC.

V is TRBV5-1 and J is TRBJ2-5; D unclear. This CDR3 contains 14 residues. The ends were cut back, 6 bases at V and 5 bases at J, with 17 bases in the middle. In germline, CDR1 is SGHRS, CDR2 YFSETQ. CDR3 bases: TGCGCCAGCAACCAAAGAGGAGCTGGGGAGACCCAGTACTTC. Translated: CASNQRGAGETQYF.

This clone appeared a few times. The V call is TRBV5-8, the J call TRBJ1-3, with D uncertain. The CDR3 length is 16 residues. Trimming took off 1 base at V and 4 bases at J, with 15 bases between the two ends. Germline V lookup: CDR1 SGHTS, CDR2 YDEGEE. CDR3 in amino acids: CASSLNPGFDGNTIYF. The CDR3 coding sequence is TGTGCCAGCAGCTTGAACCCAGGTTTCGACGGAAACACCATATATTTT.

The gene calls are TRBV18 and TRBJ2-7, with unresolved D. Deletions cut 3 bases from V and 0 bases from J, with 9 bases between. From germline, CDR1 is KGHSH and CDR2 LQKENI. This CDR3 is 14 amino acids long. CDR3 nucleotides: TGTGCCAGCTCACCGGCGAGGAGCTCCTACGAGCAGTACTTC. It specifies CASSPARSSYEQYF.

The table lists this clone with a few counts. The chain has TRBV7-8 and TRBJ2-7; D is possibly TRBD1 (6 bases). The germline V gene has CDR1 SGHVS and CDR2 FQNEAQ. This CDR3 contains 13 residues. V was trimmed by 5 bases and J by 2 bases, leaving 10 bases between them. CDR3 nucleotides: TGTGCCAGCAGCGGACAGTACCCCTACGAGCAGTACTTC. Its translation: CASSGQYPYEQYF. The full variable domain, in which reference TRBV7-8 and TRBJ2-7 provide the parts outside the CDR3, is GAGVSQSPRYKVAKRGQDVALRCDPISGHVSLFWYQQALGQGPEFLTYFQNEAQLDKSGLPSDRFFAERPEGSVSTLKIQRTQQEDSAVYLCASSGQYPYEQYFGPGTRLTVT.